This T cell receptor (beta chain) was retrieved from a study of blood T cell repertoires in COVID-19. Overall study context: Acute and convalescent COVID-19 samples came from the United States, Italy and Spain. T cells, B-cell-depleted T cells, or PBMCs supplied cDNA or gDNA.

J lost 5 bases, V lost 1 base, and 17 bases had no gene match. The CDR3 has 19 residues. The germline V gene encodes CDR1 LNHNV and CDR2 YYDKDF (reference sequence). Method: immunoSEQ multiplex PCR; TCRdb's copy keeps in-frame clones and lacks some. The repertoire holds tens of thousands of clones, approximately 82% seen once, with 6% to 7.5% in the top ten. Sequencing was performed on peripheral blood. The rearrangement uses TRBV15 and TRBJ1-2, with 9 bases lining up with TRBD1. The clonotype originates from a man aged 45-60 years with active or convalescent COVID-19. CDR3 DNA sequence: TGTGCCACCAGCAGAGGTGAACCAGCCGGGACAGGGAAGGGATATGGCTACACCTTC. It is translated as CATSRGEPAGTGKGYGYTF.